This T cell receptor (beta chain) appears in the sequencing data of a study of regulatory T cells in long-lasting Graves disease. This CDR3 is built from 14 residues. Deletions cut 2 bases from V and 8 bases from J, with 15 bases between. The germline CDR1 and CDR2 sequences are LGHDT and YNNKEL (reference sequence). Both iRepertoire HTBI primers and Arm-PCR of CDR3 regions were used to build the TCR beta libraries. TCRdb re-derived calls from the multiplex PCR reads in MiXCR, one entry per CDR3 protein. This repertoire shows 400,000 to 450,000 distinct CDR3 sequences, less than 25% found once; its top ten account for around 26%. Sample time point: persistent/refractory GD, antithyroid drugs over 5 years with positive TRAb. Construction of the TCR library relied on RNA isolated from PBMCs.

Sequences were derived from peripheral blood mononuclear cells (PBMCs), sampled when the disease was refractory, from a patient treated with antithyroid drugs. This TCR was recovered from a female donor with Graves disease. The rearrangement uses TRBV3-1 and TRBJ1-2; TRBD1 might be the D (5 bases). For the CDR3, the DNA is TGTGCCAGCAGCCAAAACGCCGGGACTCAGGGCTACACCTTC. Translation: CASSQNAGTQGYTF.